This T cell receptor beta chain was found in a study of CD8+ T cells in alopecia areata. Documented treatment: oral pan-JAK inhibitor, 5-10 mg twice daily. This CDR3 region has 11 residues. Germline CDR1 SQVTM, CDR2 ANQGSEA. V was pared by 3 bases and J by 9 bases, with 9 bases between. The study's findings and limits: Persistence in scalp and blood during tofacitinib was observed for many expanded lesional clones.

It was cDNA, reverse transcribed from extracted RNA, that served as the sequencing template. Here immunoSEQ multiplex PCR was the method, and the copy in TCRdb shows in-frame clones only, minus some. The table records about 210,000 clones, around three fifths of them present only once. Comment on this clone: What it binds is unknown.

This sequence originates from a human donor with alopecia areata. The V and J genes are TRBV29-1 and TRBJ2-1, with no clear D. Sequences were derived from CD4+ T cells sorted from blood, sampled at week 4, from a patient treated with tofacitinib. The CDR3 DNA is TGCAGCGTTGAGTCTGGCCGTGAGCAGTTCTTC. This codes for CSVESGREQFF.